The 15 T cell receptor beta chains below come from one sample, sequenced in a study of CD8+ T cells in alopecia areata. Extraction of RNA preceded its reverse transcription into cDNA, which served as the sequencing template. Generated by immunoSEQ multiplex PCR, the TCRdb table keeps only in-frame clones and is missing some. In the table there are 35,000 to 45,000 clones, around 90% of which are singletons. Described treatment: oral pan-JAK inhibitor, 5-10 mg twice daily. Sequencing used CD8+ T cells sorted from blood, obtained at week 24, from a patient treated with tofacitinib. Source of these receptors: a human donor with alopecia areata.

The chain is built from TRBV30 and TRBJ2-7, with D unresolved. The CDR3 spans 14 residues. Between the trimmed V and J ends, which lost 4 bases and 0 bases, there was a span of 13 bases. Germline values: CDR1 GTSNPN, CDR2 SVGIG (reference sequence). CDR3: CAWTEISGSYEQYF. CDR3 sequence (DNA): TGTGCCTGGACTGAAATAAGTGGCTCCTACGAGCAGTACTTC.

V is TRBV5-6 and J is TRBJ2-7; TRBD1 aligns across 8 bases. The length of the CDR3 is 13 residues. Looked up from germline, CDR1 is SGHDT and CDR2 is YYEEEE. After removal of 3 bases from V and 5 bases from J, the junction contained 4 bases not matched to a gene. The CDR3 DNA follows: TGTGCCAGCAGCTACGGGACAGGCCACGAGCAGTACTTC. Amino acid sequence: CASSYGTGHEQYF.

The chain is built from TRBV5-4 and TRBJ2-5; weak D call: TRBD2 (6 bases). Germline CDR1 and CDR2: SGHNT and YYREEE (reference sequence). The CDR3 is made up of 14 amino acids. V shed 4 bases and J shed 5 bases, with 15 bases lying between them. CDR3 region: CASSGLPEGETQYF. The DNA for the CDR3 is TGTGCCAGCAGCGGCCTACCGGAGGGGGAGACCCAGTACTTC.

The V gene is TRBV18, the J gene TRBJ2-7; tentatively, D is TRBD2 (6 bases). The CDR3 sequence is 15 residues long. The germline V gene encodes CDR1 KGHSH and CDR2 LQKENI. V was cut by 0 bases and J by 6 bases, with 15 bases left in between. CDR3 sequence reads: CASSPPSASEGEQYF. The CDR3 DNA reads TGTGCCAGCTCACCACCGTCAGCTAGCGAAGGCGAGCAGTACTTC.

A few counts support this clone. The CDR3 is CASSPSNERVPYF. DNA for the CDR3: TGTGCCAGCAGCCCGTCAAATGAGAGGGTACCGTACTTC. V usage is TRBV13 and J usage is TRBJ2-4; possible D gene TRBD2, 5 bases. This CDR3 region has 13 residues. Germline loops: CDR1 PRHDT, CDR2 FYEKMQ (reference sequence). The V end was cut by 5 bases, the J end by 15 bases, with 20 bases between.

The chain links TRBV7-6 to TRBJ1-2, with D uncertain. The CDR3 has 13 amino acids. The V gene's germline CDR1 is SGHVS and CDR2 FNYEAQ. The V gene lost 1 base and the J gene lost 5 bases, with 8 bases spanning the gap. The CDR3 region has the DNA TGTGCCAGCAGCTTAGACGGAAATTATGGCTACACCTTC. It yields the protein CASSLDGNYGYTF.

The genes are TRBV5-4 and TRBJ1-5; D is undetermined. The CDR3 runs 15 residues. The germline gives CDR1 SGHNT, CDR2 YYREEE (reference sequence). V lost 0 bases, J lost 0 bases, and 7 bases lay in between. As DNA, the CDR3 is TGTGCCAGCAGCTTGGATGCGGCTAGCAATCAGCCCCAGCATTTT. This encodes CASSLDAASNQPQHF.

Note on this clone: Germline and junction disagree at one end, which may indicate a read error. The gene calls are TRBV15 and TRBJ2-2; a weak D match, TRBD2 (6 bases). The CDR3 extends over 16 amino acids. Germline V gene lookup returns CDR1 LNHNV and CDR2 YYDKDF (reference sequence). The CDR3 loop reads CATSGEGGVNTGELFF. The CDR3 nucleotides read TGTGCCACCAGCGGAGAAGGCGGGGTGAACACCGGGGAGCTGTTTTTT.

This chain uses TRBV7-6 with TRBJ2-7, with D perhaps TRBD1 or TRBD2 (7 bases each). The CDR3 length is 16 residues. Germline CDR1 and CDR2: SGHVS and FNYEAQ. Trimming pared 0 bases from V and 1 base from J, leaving 13 bases between. The CDR3 nucleotides read TGTGCCAGCAGCTTAGCGCCAGGGGGGGCGTCCTACGAGCAGTACTTC. This translates into CASSLAPGGASYEQYF.

The chain has TRBV4-2 and TRBJ2-5; no clear D. The J call may be wrong; the DNA end is better matched by TRBJ2-7. The CDR3 has 15 residues. Germline V gene lookup returns CDR1 LGHNA and CDR2 YNFKEQ. The CDR3 nucleotides are TGTGCCAGCAGCCAAGGTATGCAGGAATCCTACGAGCAGTACTTC. This codes for CASSQGMQESYEQYF.

The chain uses TRBV6-5 and TRBJ2-3; TRBD1 agrees at 7 bases. The CDR3 runs to 15 residues. CDR1 and CDR2 from the germline V gene are MNHEY and SVGAGI. The junction had 6 bases not matched to a gene; V was cut back by 4 bases and J by 2 bases. In nucleotides, the CDR3 is TGTGCCAGCAGTTCCTGGGACAGCAACACAGATACGCAGTATTTT. Translation gives CASSSWDSNTDTQYF.

CDR3 loop: CASSLEQGEGDTQYF. The CDR3 DNA sequence: TGTGCCAGCAGCTTGGAACAGGGCGAGGGAGATACGCAGTATTTT. This rearrangement joins TRBV7-8 to TRBJ2-3, with D possibly matching TRBD1 (6 bases). The germline CDR1 and CDR2 sequences are SGHVS and FQNEAQ. V gave up 3 bases and J gave up 5 bases, with 15 bases separating them. The CDR3 has 15 amino acids.

The rearrangement joins TRBV13 to TRBJ2-5; possibly TRBD2 for D (5 bases). Between the trimmed V and J ends, which lost 7 bases and 7 bases, there was a span of 22 bases. The germline gives CDR1 PRHDT, CDR2 FYEKMQ (reference sequence). The CDR3 totals 15 residues. In DNA, the CDR3 is TGTGCCAGCACCAAGTGGGGAGACCACCCCGGGACCCAGTACTTC. Its protein is CASTKWGDHPGTQYF.

This clone has a single count. J is TRBJ2-1 and V is TRBV28, with D tentatively TRBD2 (6 bases). The V gene's germline CDR1 is MDHEN and CDR2 SYDVKM. The CDR3 runs 17 residues. Trimming removed 3 bases at V and 2 bases at J, with 17 bases between. CDR3 sequence (DNA): TGTGCCAGCAGTTTCCGAGGGGCAGGGACTGCCTACAATGAGCAGTTCTTC. Amino acids: CASSFRGAGTAYNEQFF.

This chain links TRBV7-8 with TRBJ2-2, with D tentatively TRBD1 (6 bases). V lost 5 bases, J lost 5 bases, and 15 bases lay in between. Germline V CDR1 and CDR2: SGHVS, FQNEAQ. The CDR3 is 15 residues long. CDR3 nucleotides: TGTGCCAGCAGCCCAGATCTACAGGGAACCGGGGAGCTGTTTTTT. Translating gives CASSPDLQGTGELFF.